This T cell receptor beta chain was sequenced during a study of T-cell memory formation after mild COVID-19. At the level of the study: Most TCR clusters belonged to a single donor. General observations from the study: Confirmation of SARS-CoV-2 specificity was lacking for second-wave clones peaking day 37. Contracting CD4+ clones sat mainly in CM and EM; CD8+ in EMRA.

Germline V gene data show CDR1 as MRHNA and CDR2 as SNTAGT. The length of the CDR3 is 15 residues. V was cut by 6 bases and J by 9 bases, with 21 bases left in between. About this clonotype: Its antigen remains unknown.

TCRdb redid the calling of the 5' RACE reads with MiXCR, one entry per CDR3 protein. The sample has approximately 450,000 distinct CDR3 sequences; about 20% are singletons. This rearrangement joins TRBV6-4 to TRBJ2-1; perhaps D is TRBD1 or TRBD2 (6 bases each). The origin of this receptor is an adult woman who had mild COVID-19 (a few samples of this study predate the infection). Cell type and time point are not known. Source material: PBMCs or a T cell subset sorted from them (not recorded which). CDR3 in DNA: TGTGCCAGCAGCCAGCTGGTGGGGGGCGAGCGTGAGCAGTTCTTC. Translated, it gives CASSQLVGGEREQFF.